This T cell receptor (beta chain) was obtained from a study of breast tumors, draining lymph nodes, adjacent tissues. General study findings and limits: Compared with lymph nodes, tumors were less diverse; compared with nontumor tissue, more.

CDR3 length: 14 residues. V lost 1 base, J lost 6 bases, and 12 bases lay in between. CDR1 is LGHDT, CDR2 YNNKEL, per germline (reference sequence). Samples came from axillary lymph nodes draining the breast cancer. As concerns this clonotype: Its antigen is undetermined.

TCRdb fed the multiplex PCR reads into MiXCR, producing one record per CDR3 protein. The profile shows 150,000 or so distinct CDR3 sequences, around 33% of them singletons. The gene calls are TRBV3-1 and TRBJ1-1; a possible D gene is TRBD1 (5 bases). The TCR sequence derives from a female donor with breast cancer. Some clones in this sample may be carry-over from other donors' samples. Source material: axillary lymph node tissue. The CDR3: CASSQVLGGAEAFF. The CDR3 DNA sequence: TGTGCCAGCAGCCAAGTTTTGGGGGGAGCTGAAGCTTTCTTT. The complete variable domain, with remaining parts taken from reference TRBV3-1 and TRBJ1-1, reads DTAVSQTPKYLVTQMGNDKSIKCEQNLGHDTMYWYKQDSKKFLKIMFSYNNKELIINETVPNRFSPKSPDKAHLNLHINSLELGDSAVYFCASSQVLGGAEAFFGQGTRLTVV.